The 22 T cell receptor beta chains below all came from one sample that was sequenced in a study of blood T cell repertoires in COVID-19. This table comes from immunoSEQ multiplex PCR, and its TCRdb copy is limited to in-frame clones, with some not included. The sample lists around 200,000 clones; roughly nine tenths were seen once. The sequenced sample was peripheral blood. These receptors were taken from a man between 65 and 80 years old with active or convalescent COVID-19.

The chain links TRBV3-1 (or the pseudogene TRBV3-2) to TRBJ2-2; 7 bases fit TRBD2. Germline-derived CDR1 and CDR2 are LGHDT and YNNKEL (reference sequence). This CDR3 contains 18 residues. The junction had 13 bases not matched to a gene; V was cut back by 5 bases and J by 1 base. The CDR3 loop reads CASSSRGGRPLNTGELFF. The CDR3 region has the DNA TGTGCCAGCAGCTCCCGCGGCGGGAGACCTCTGAACACCGGGGAGCTGTTTTTT.

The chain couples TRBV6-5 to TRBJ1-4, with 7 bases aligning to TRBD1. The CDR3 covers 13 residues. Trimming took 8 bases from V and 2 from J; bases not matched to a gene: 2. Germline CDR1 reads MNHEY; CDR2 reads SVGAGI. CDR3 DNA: TGTGCCAGCCAGGGACAGACTAATGAAAAACTGTTTTTT. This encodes CASQGQTNEKLFF.

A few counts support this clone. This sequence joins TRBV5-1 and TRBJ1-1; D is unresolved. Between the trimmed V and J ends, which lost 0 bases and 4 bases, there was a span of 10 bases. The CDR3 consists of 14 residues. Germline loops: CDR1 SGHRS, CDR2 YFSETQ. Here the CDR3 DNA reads TGCGCCAGCAGCTTGGCCGGAGATTCCACTGAAGCTTTCTTT. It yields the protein CASSLAGDSTEAFF.

CDR3 coding DNA: TGTGCCAGCAGCCCAGGCGACAGGGTGCAAGGCTACACCTTC. Its translation is CASSPGDRVQGYTF. This chain connects TRBV7-3 to TRBJ1-2; 7 nucleotides line up with TRBD1. CDR1 SGHTA and CDR2 FQGTGA come from the germline V gene. CDR3 size: 14 residues. V lost 5 bases to trimming and J lost 8 bases; unmatched junction nucleotides: 11.

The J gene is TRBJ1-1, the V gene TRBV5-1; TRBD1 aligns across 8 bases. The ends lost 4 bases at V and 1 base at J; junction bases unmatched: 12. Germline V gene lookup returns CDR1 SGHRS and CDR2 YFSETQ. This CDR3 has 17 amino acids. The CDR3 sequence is CASSPRTGPTSNTEAFF. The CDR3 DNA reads TGCGCCAGCAGCCCTAGGACAGGGCCAACCTCGAACACTGAAGCTTTCTTT. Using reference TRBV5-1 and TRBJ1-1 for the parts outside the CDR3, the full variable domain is KAGVTQTPRYLIKTRGQQVTLSCSPISGHRSVSWYQQTPGQGLQFLFEYFSETQRNKGNFPGRFSGRQFSNSRSEMNVSTLELGDSALYLCASSPRTGPTSNTEAFFGQGTRLTVV.

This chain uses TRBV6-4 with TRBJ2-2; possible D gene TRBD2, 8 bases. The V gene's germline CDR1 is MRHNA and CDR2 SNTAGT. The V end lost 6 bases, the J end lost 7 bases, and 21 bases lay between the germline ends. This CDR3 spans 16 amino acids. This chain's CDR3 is CASSRLAIQGDGELFF. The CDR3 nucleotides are TGTGCCAGCAGCCGACTAGCGATCCAGGGGGACGGGGAGCTGTTTTTT.

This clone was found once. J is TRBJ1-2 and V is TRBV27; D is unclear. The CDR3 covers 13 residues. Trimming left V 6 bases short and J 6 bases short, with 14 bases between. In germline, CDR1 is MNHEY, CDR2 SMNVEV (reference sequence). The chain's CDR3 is CASRSGRWDGYTF. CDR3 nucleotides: TGTGCCAGCAGGTCAGGCAGGTGGGATGGCTACACCTTC.

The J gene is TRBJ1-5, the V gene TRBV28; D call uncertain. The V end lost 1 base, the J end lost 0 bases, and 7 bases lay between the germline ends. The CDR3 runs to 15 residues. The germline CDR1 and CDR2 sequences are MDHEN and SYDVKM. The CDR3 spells CASSLYDYSNQPQHF. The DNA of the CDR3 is TGTGCCAGCAGTTTATACGACTATAGCAATCAGCCCCAGCATTTT.

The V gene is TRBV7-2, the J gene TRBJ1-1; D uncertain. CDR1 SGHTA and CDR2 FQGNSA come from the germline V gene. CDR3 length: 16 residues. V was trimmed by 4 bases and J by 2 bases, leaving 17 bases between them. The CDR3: CASSSGYGRLNTEAFF. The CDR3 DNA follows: TGTGCCAGCAGCTCAGGTTATGGGCGCCTTAACACTGAAGCTTTCTTT.

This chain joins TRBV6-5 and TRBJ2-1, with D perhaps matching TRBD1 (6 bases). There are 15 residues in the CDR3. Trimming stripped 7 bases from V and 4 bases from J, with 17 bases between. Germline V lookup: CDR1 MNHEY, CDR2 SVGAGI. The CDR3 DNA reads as TGTGCCAGCACCGAGGCGTGGCAGGGGTACAATGAGCAGTTCTTC. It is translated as CASTEAWQGYNEQFF.

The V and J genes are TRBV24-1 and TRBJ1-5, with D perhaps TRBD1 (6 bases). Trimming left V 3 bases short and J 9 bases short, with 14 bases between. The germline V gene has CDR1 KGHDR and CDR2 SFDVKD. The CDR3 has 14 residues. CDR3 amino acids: CATSDVEQGGPQHF. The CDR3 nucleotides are TGTGCCACCAGTGATGTCGAACAGGGCGGGCCCCAGCATTTT.

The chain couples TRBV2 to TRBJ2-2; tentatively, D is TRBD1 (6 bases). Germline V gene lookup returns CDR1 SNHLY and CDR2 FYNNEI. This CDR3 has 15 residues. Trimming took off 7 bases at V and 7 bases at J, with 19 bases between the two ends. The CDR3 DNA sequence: TGTGCCAGCACCACCGGGCAGGGGTCTGTCGGGGAGCTGTTTTTT. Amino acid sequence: CASTTGQGSVGELFF.

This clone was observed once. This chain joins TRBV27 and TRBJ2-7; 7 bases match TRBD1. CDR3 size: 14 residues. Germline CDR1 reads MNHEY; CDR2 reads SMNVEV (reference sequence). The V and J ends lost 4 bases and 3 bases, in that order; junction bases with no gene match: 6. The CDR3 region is CASSSLTGSYEQYF. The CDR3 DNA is TGTGCCAGCAGTTCCCTGACAGGGAGCTACGAGCAGTACTTC.

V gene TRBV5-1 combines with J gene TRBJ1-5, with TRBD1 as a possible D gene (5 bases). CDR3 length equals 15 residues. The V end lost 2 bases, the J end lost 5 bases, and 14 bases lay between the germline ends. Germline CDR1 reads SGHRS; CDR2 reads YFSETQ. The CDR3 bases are TGCGCCAGCAGCTTCCAGGGAGGGTCGGATCAGCCCCAGCATTTT. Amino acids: CASSFQGGSDQPQHF. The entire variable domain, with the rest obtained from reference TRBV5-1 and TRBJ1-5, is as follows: KAGVTQTPRYLIKTRGQQVTLSCSPISGHRSVSWYQQTPGQGLQFLFEYFSETQRNKGNFPGRFSGRQFSNSRSEMNVSTLELGDSALYLCASSFQGGSDQPQHFGDGTRLSIL.

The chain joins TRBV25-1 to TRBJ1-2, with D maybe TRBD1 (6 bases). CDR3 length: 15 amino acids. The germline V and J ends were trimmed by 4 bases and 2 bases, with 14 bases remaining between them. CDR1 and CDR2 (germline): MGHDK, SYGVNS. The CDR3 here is CASSATGPWNYGYTF. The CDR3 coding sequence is TGTGCCAGCAGTGCCACAGGGCCATGGAACTATGGCTACACCTTC.

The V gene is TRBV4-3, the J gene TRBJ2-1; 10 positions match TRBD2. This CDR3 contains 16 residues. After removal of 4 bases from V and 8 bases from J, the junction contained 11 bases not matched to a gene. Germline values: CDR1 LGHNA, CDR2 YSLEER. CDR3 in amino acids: CASSRAWLAGVDEQFF. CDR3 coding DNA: TGCGCCAGCAGCCGAGCTTGGCTAGCGGGAGTTGATGAGCAGTTCTTC.

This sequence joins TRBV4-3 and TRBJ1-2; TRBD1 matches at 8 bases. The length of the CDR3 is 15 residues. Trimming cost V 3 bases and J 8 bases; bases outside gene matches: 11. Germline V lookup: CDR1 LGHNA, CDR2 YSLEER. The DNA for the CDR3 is TGCGCCAGCAGCCACCAAATTCAGGGGGCTCGCGGCTACACCTTC. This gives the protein CASSHQIQGARGYTF.

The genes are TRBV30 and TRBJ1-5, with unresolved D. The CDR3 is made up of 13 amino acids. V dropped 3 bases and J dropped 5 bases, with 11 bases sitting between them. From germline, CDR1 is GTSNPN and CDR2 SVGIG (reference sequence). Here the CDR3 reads CAWSPGAHQPQHF. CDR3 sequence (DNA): TGTGCCTGGAGCCCCGGTGCGCATCAGCCCCAGCATTTT. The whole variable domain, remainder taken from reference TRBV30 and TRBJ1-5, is SQTIHQWPATLVQPVGSPLSLECTVEGTSNPNLYWYRQAAGRGLQLLFYSVGIGQISSEVPQNLSASRPQDRQFILSSKKLLLSDSGFYLCAWSPGAHQPQHFGDGTRLSIL.

The CDR3 protein is CASSYSPGPGYTF. The CDR3 DNA reads as TGTGCCAGCAGTTACTCCCCAGGGCCCGGCTACACCTTC. This sequence joins TRBV6-2 or TRBV6-3 and TRBJ1-2, with a possible D match to TRBD1 (5 bases). Germline CDR1 is MNHEY and CDR2 is SVGEGT. The CDR3 contains 13 residues. The V end was cut by 0 bases, the J end by 8 bases, with 10 bases between.

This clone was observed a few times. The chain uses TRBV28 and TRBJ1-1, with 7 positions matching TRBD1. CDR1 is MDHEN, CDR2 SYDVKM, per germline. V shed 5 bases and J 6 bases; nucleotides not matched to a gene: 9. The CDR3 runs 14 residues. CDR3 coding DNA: TGTGCCAGCAGTATGGGGACAGACTGGTCTGAAGCTTTCTTT. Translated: CASSMGTDWSEAFF.

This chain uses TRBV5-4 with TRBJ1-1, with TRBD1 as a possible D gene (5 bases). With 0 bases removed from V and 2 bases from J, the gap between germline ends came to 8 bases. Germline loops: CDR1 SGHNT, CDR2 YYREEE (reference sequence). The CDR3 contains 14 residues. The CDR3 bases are TGTGCCAGCAGCTTGGACAGGTCCAACACTGAAGCTTTCTTT. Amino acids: CASSLDRSNTEAFF. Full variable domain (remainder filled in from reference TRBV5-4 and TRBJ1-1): ETGVTQSPTHLIKTRGQQVTLRCSSQSGHNTVSWYQQALGQGPQFIFQYYREEENGRGNFPPRFSGLQFPNYSSELNVNALELDDSALYLCASSLDRSNTEAFFGQGTRLTVV.

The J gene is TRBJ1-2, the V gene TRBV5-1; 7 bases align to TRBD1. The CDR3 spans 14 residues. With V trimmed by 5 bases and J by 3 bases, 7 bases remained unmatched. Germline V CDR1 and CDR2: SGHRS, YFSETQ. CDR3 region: CASRPRDRDYGYTF. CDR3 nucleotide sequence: TGCGCCAGCAGACCTCGTGACAGGGACTATGGCTACACCTTC.